This T cell receptor beta chain was retrieved from a study of blood T cell repertoires in COVID-19. Overall study context: The study drew acute and convalescent COVID-19 samples from the United States, Italy and Spain.

Study processing details: Estimation of nucleated cell counts relied on the amplification of reference gene primers. Using immunoSEQ multiplex PCR, the repertoire was profiled, and TCRdb retains in-frame clones only, with some absent. V and J calls and clone size are given by that table; D and trimming were obtained from the DNA. The sample comprises 200,000 to 250,000 clones, around 81% of which are singletons, and around 13% rests with the top ten. V was clipped by 2 bases and J by 0 bases; unmatched bases: 10. CDR3 size: 17 residues. Germline V gene lookup returns CDR1 SGHRS and CDR2 YFSETQ. This sequence joins TRBV5-1 and TRBJ2-7; 8 bases match TRBD2. Input material: peripheral blood. This TCR was sampled from a human donor in a cohort sampled during active COVID-19. CDR3 DNA: TGCGCCAGCAGCTTTCGTAGGCCAGCGGGGGCCTCCTACGAGCAGTACTTC. Encoded protein: CASSFRRPAGASYEQYF.